The 18 T cell receptor beta chains listed next were all sequenced from one sample in a study of blood T cells in healthy people across ages. The use of a sample-barcoded 5' primer and a J-beta primer mix characterized a second PCR of roughly 7 to 11 cycles. One entry per CDR3 protein, called by TCRdb with MiXCR from the 5' RACE reads. The table shows hundreds of thousands of distinct CDR3 sequences, with around 42% occurring only once. The specimen was blood. The receptors originated from a man in his sixties in good health.

The chain recombines TRBV5-6 with TRBJ1-1; D remains ambiguous. The V and J ends lost 1 base and 3 bases respectively, with 13 bases between them. Germline V gene sequence: CDR1 SGHDT, CDR2 YYEEEE. The CDR3 consists of 15 residues. CDR3 in amino acids: CASSLRYGSDTEAFF. The CDR3, as DNA: TGTGCCAGCAGCTTGAGGTACGGGTCTGACACTGAAGCTTTCTTT.

The rearrangement uses TRBV7-9 and TRBJ1-2; TRBD1 is a possible D gene (5 bases). The length of the CDR3 is 12 residues. V dropped 6 bases and J dropped 7 bases, with 12 bases sitting between them. Looked up from germline, CDR1 is SEHNR and CDR2 is FQNEAQ (reference sequence). The CDR3 region is CASSPGLRGYTF. Written as DNA, the CDR3 is TGTGCCAGCAGTCCGGGACTCCGTGGCTACACCTTC.

The rearrangement links TRBV20-1 to TRBJ2-3; D is perhaps TRBD2 (5 bases). The CDR3 length is 14 residues. V was trimmed by 3 bases and J by 2 bases, leaving 12 bases between them. CDR1 and CDR2 from the germline V gene are DFQATT and SNEGSKA (reference sequence). The CDR3 region is CSASSRANTDTQYF. DNA of the CDR3: TGCAGTGCTAGCTCGAGGGCTAACACAGATACGCAGTATTTT.

This rearrangement joins TRBV27 to TRBJ2-1; possible D gene TRBD2, 6 bases. Per germline, CDR1 MNHEY and CDR2 SMNVEV (reference sequence). The CDR3 loop spans 15 amino acids. With 2 bases removed from V and 2 bases from J, the gap between germline ends came to 10 bases. CDR3 region: CASSLMGGAYNEQFF. CDR3 nucleotides: TGTGCCAGCAGTTTAATGGGGGGAGCCTACAATGAGCAGTTCTTC.

This chain joins TRBV27 and TRBJ2-3; 10 bases agree with TRBD1. V gave up 2 bases and J gave up 5 bases; unmatched junction bases: 4. CDR1 is MNHEY, CDR2 SMNVEV, per germline (reference sequence). This CDR3 has 15 residues. The CDR3 reads CASSLRDRGKDTQYF. The CDR3 bases are TGTGCCAGCAGTTTACGGGACAGGGGCAAAGATACGCAGTATTTT.

This clonotype appeared a few times. This rearrangement joins TRBV20-1 to TRBJ1-6; D unclear. The germline V and J ends were trimmed by 0 bases and 9 bases, with 12 bases remaining between them. The CDR3 has 14 residues. Per the germline V gene, CDR1 is DFQATT and CDR2 is SNEGSKA (reference sequence). The CDR3 nucleotides read TGCAGTGCTAGAGATAGAGGGAAAGCTTCACCCCTCCACTTT. As protein: CSARDRGKASPLHF.

The chain combines TRBV7-2 with TRBJ2-6; 7 bases align to TRBD1. This CDR3 comprises 16 residues. CDR1 is SGHTA and CDR2 is FQGNSA in the germline V gene. V was clipped by 5 bases and J by 1 base; unmatched bases: 5. The CDR3 here is CASSTRQGSGANVLTF. In DNA, the CDR3 is TGTGCCAGCAGCACCAGACAGGGTTCTGGGGCCAACGTCCTGACTTTC.

This clonotype was seen a few times. The chain has TRBV7-2 and TRBJ2-1, with 10 bases aligning to TRBD2. Looked up from germline, CDR1 is SGHTA and CDR2 is FQGNSA. V shed 4 bases, J shed 4 bases, and the junction held 4 bases outside the gene matches. This CDR3 has 15 residues. CDR3 sequence: CASSSQRGGYNEQFF. CDR3 coding DNA: TGTGCCAGCAGCTCCCAGCGGGGGGGTTACAATGAGCAGTTCTTC.

This clonotype appeared a single time. This chain uses TRBV12-5 with TRBJ2-1; 8 bases align to TRBD1. V shed 5 bases, J shed 9 bases, and the junction held 6 bases outside the gene matches. Germline CDR1 reads LGHNT; CDR2 reads FRNRAP. The CDR3 sequence is 13 residues long. The CDR3 coding sequence is TGTGCTAGTGGTGGGGGACAGGCTGCTGAGCAGTTCTTC. It translates to CASGGGQAAEQFF.

J is TRBJ2-1 and V is TRBV12-3 or TRBV12-4; 10 bases map to TRBD2. The V gene end was trimmed by 5 bases and the J gene end by 0 bases; junction bases not matched to a gene: 1. There are 15 residues in the CDR3. The CDR3 sequence is CASSQRGGSYNEQFF. The DNA for the CDR3 is TGTGCCAGCAGTCAGCGGGGGGGCTCCTACAATGAGCAGTTCTTC.

With regard to this clonotype: A clone one base away is much larger, so this may be a read error. The J gene is TRBJ2-7, the V gene TRBV11-2; a possible D gene is TRBD1 (6 bases). Germline V gene data show CDR1 as SGHAT and CDR2 as FQNNGV. Trimming left V 5 bases short and J 0 bases short, with 11 bases between. The CDR3 runs 14 residues. The CDR3 is CASSGTTRSYEQYF. The CDR3 DNA reads TGTGCCAGCAGCGGGACAACCCGCTCCTACGAGCAGTACTTC.

This clonotype was seen only a few times. V and J are TRBV6-2 or TRBV6-3 and TRBJ2-1, with D unresolved. This CDR3 region has 12 residues. CDR1 and CDR2 from the germline V gene are MNHEY and SVGEGT. Trimming stripped 6 bases from V and 8 bases from J, with 11 bases between. For the CDR3, the DNA is TGTGCCAGCAGCCCCTGGTGGGATGAGCAGTTCTTC. Protein product: CASSPWWDEQFF.

This clonotype was recorded a few times. The J gene is TRBJ2-7, the V gene TRBV7-2; TRBD1 might be the D (5 bases). The CDR3 spans 14 residues. Germline V gives CDR1 SGHTA, CDR2 FQGNSA. V lost 5 bases and J 0 bases, leaving 11 bases between the germline ends. The CDR3 reads CASSPTTASYEQYF. The CDR3 DNA follows: TGTGCCAGCAGCCCGACGACAGCCTCCTACGAGCAGTACTTC. The variable domain in full, completed from reference TRBV7-2 and TRBJ2-7, reads GAGVSQSPSNKVTEKGKDVELRCDPISGHTALYWYRQSLGQGLEFLIYFQGNSAPDKSGLPSDRFSAERTGGSVSTLTIQRTQQEDSAVYLCASSPTTASYEQYFGPGTRLTVT.

A few counts support this clonotype. The rearrangement joins TRBV4-1 to TRBJ1-2, with D possibly TRBD1 on 5 matching bases. V lost 4 bases to trimming and J lost 8 bases, with 23 bases between them. Germline assignment: CDR1 MGHRA and CDR2 YSYEKL. The CDR3 length is 16 residues. The CDR3 DNA follows: TGCGCCAGCAGCCTAACAATCTTTCGGGGGGATCAAGGCTACACCTTC. Its protein is CASSLTIFRGDQGYTF.

The genes are TRBV13 and TRBJ2-1; 13 nucleotides match TRBD2. Trimming cost V 1 base and J 8 bases; bases outside gene matches: 2. The germline V gene has CDR1 PRHDT and CDR2 FYEKMQ (reference sequence). This CDR3 region has 15 residues. The chain's CDR3 is CASSLELAGGYEQFF. Written as DNA, the CDR3 is TGTGCCAGCAGCTTAGAACTAGCGGGGGGGTATGAGCAGTTCTTC.

The rearrangement joins TRBV11-2 to TRBJ2-5, with TRBD1 matching over 7 bases. The CDR3 length is 14 residues. Germline CDR1 reads SGHAT; CDR2 reads FQNNGV. V was pared by 7 bases and J by 3 bases, with 8 bases of the junction left unmatched. The CDR3 DNA sequence: TGTGCCAGCACCATAAAAACAGGGGAAGAGACCCAGTACTTC. Protein: CASTIKTGEETQYF.

CDR3: CASSTYSPGNSSGANVLTF. In DNA, the CDR3 is TGTGCCAGCAGCACTTACAGTCCAGGGAACAGCTCTGGGGCCAACGTCCTGACTTTC. The chain combines TRBV7-9 with TRBJ2-6, with D possibly being TRBD1 (5 bases). V lost 5 bases to trimming and J lost 0 bases, with 20 bases between them. Germline V CDR1 and CDR2: SEHNR, FQNEAQ (reference sequence). This CDR3 comprises 19 residues.

This clonotype was detected a few times. CDR3 region: CASSASATSTDTQYF. The CDR3 coding sequence is TGTGCCAGCAGCGCCAGCGCAACTAGCACAGATACGCAGTATTTT. V usage is TRBV9 and J usage is TRBJ2-3; D uncertain. V lost 3 bases, J lost 0 bases, and 11 bases lay in between. CDR1 is SGDLS, CDR2 YYNGEE, per germline. The CDR3 totals 15 residues.